The source of this TCR beta chain is a study of blood T cell repertoires in COVID-19. Background on the study: Whether acute or convalescent, the COVID-19 samples came from the United States, Italy and Spain.

Repertoires were generated with immunoSEQ multiplex PCR, while TCRdb's copy carries only in-frame clones and drops some. The sample shows 35,000 to 55,000 clones, just under 70% of them seen only once. Per germline, CDR1 SGDLS and CDR2 YYNGEE. The CDR3 loop spans 15 amino acids. The V and J ends lost 4 bases and 1 base, in that order; junction bases with no gene match: 6. This TCR derives from a man aged 80 or over with acute or convalescent COVID-19. The specimen sequenced was peripheral blood. V gene TRBV9 combines with J gene TRBJ1-1; 8 bases align to TRBD1. The CDR3 nucleotides read TGTGCCAGCAGCCCCCAGACAGGGGCGAACACTGAAGCTTTCTTT. As protein: CASSPQTGANTEAFF.